The 30 T cell receptor beta chains given below trace back to one sample, sequenced in a study of T cells after somatic rescue of genetic block. Sequenced by immunoSEQ multiplex PCR; TCRdb stores in-frame clones only, minus some. This table holds about 70,000 clones, approximately 90% found once. Sample: peripheral blood mononuclear cells (PBMCs). Source of these receptors: a man in his forties.

This clone was recorded once. The chain combines TRBV19 with TRBJ2-3, with D perhaps matching TRBD1 (7 bases). CDR1 is LNHDA, CDR2 SQIVND, per germline (reference sequence). CDR3 length: 15 amino acids. Trimming stripped 3 bases from V and 2 bases from J, with 12 bases between. CDR3: CASSIQGGPTDTQYF. CDR3 in DNA: TGTGCCAGTAGTATCCAGGGGGGCCCCACAGATACGCAGTATTTT. Variable domain in full (rest from reference TRBV19 and TRBJ2-3): DGGITQSPKYLFRKEGQNVTLSCEQNLNHDAMYWYRQDPGQGLRLIYYSQIVNDFQKGDIAEGYSVSREKKESFPLTVTSAQKNPTAFYLCASSIQGGPTDTQYFGPGTRLTVL.

The V call is TRBV5-1, the J call TRBJ1-5, with 7 nucleotides matching TRBD1. The CDR3 sequence is 14 residues long. The V segment lost 4 bases and the J segment 3 bases; nucleotides outside the gene matches: 4. The germline V gene encodes CDR1 SGHRS and CDR2 YFSETQ. The CDR3 sequence is CASSQGGNNQPQHF. In DNA form, the CDR3 reads TGCGCCAGCAGCCAGGGGGGGAACAATCAGCCCCAGCATTTT. Drawing the rest from reference TRBV5-1 and TRBJ1-5, the complete variable domain is KAGVTQTPRYLIKTRGQQVTLSCSPISGHRSVSWYQQTPGQGLQFLFEYFSETQRNKGNFPGRFSGRQFSNSRSEMNVSTLELGDSALYLCASSQGGNNQPQHFGDGTRLSIL.

J is TRBJ2-1 and V is TRBV4-1; 11 bases align to TRBD2. This CDR3 contains 15 residues. Germline V CDR1 and CDR2: MGHRA, YSYEKL. V lost 7 bases and J lost 1; bases outside the gene matches: 3. The CDR3 region is CASKWTSGSYNEQFF. DNA for the CDR3: TGCGCCAGCAAATGGACTAGCGGGTCCTACAATGAGCAGTTCTTC.

V and J are TRBV4-3 and TRBJ2-2; maybe TRBD1 (6 bases). In germline, CDR1 is LGHNA, CDR2 YSLEER. CDR3 length: 17 residues. Trimming stripped 0 bases from V and 4 bases from J, with 15 bases between. For the CDR3, the DNA is TGCGCCAGCAGCCAAGACACACTGGGACACCCCACCGGGGAGCTGTTTTTT. Translating gives CASSQDTLGHPTGELFF.

J is TRBJ1-3 and V is TRBV5-1; D is perhaps TRBD1 (5 bases). The CDR3 has 17 residues. The germline V gene encodes CDR1 SGHRS and CDR2 YFSETQ. V was shortened by 0 bases and J by 1 base, with 14 bases between the two germline ends. The CDR3, as DNA: TGCGCCAGCAGCTTGGCCGAGGGGATACGGTCTGGAAACACCATATATTTT. This sequence encodes CASSLAEGIRSGNTIYF.

This chain links TRBV6-6 with TRBJ2-7, with D unclear. The V end was cut by 7 bases, the J end by 2 bases, with 18 bases between. Germline CDR1 reads MNHNY; CDR2 reads SVGAGI (reference sequence). There are 15 residues in the CDR3. This CDR3 reads CASTQTSGSTYEQYF. The CDR3 DNA reads as TGTGCCAGCACCCAAACCTCTGGTAGCACCTACGAGCAGTACTTC.

This chain uses TRBV5-1 with TRBJ2-5, with TRBD2 identical over 7 bases. The CDR3 is 13 residues long. The J segment lost 5 bases and the V segment lost 5 bases, leaving 6 bases of the junction unmatched. Germline values: CDR1 SGHRS, CDR2 YFSETQ. The CDR3 bases are TGCGCCAGCAGTAGACTAGCAGGGGAGACCCAGTACTTC. Encoded protein: CASSRLAGETQYF.

The CDR3 sequence is CASSDWGASSYNEQFF. The CDR3 DNA is TGTGCCAGCAGTGATTGGGGGGCCAGCTCCTACAATGAGCAGTTCTTC. The chain joins TRBV6-1 to TRBJ2-1; D may correspond to TRBD1 or TRBD2 (6 bases each). V shed 3 bases and J shed 0 bases, with 12 bases lying between them. The CDR3 is 16 residues long. Per the germline V gene, CDR1 is MNHNS and CDR2 is SASEGT.

The chain joins TRBV6-1 to TRBJ2-1; weak D call: TRBD1 (5 bases). Trimming took 6 bases from V and 5 from J, leaving 11 bases between them. This CDR3 region has 13 residues. From germline, CDR1 is MNHNS and CDR2 SASEGT. CDR3 residues: CASSGHFNNEQFF. CDR3 in DNA: TGTGCCAGCAGCGGACACTTTAACAATGAGCAGTTCTTC.

In this sample, this clone turned up once. The rearrangement links TRBV5-4 to TRBJ2-7; D is unclear. The ends were cut back, 10 bases at V and 7 bases at J, with 9 bases in the middle. Germline assignment: CDR1 SGHNT and CDR2 YYREEE (reference sequence). There are 9 residues in the CDR3. The CDR3 nucleotides are TGTGCCGCTAGAGTGGAGCAGTACTTC. The encoded protein is CAARVEQYF.

The CDR3 here is CASSLEGASKNIQYF. The DNA for the CDR3 is TGTGCCAGCAGCTTAGAAGGGGCGAGCAAAAACATTCAGTACTTC. The chain joins TRBV7-9 to TRBJ2-4, with D tentatively TRBD1 (5 bases). The germline V and J ends were trimmed by 1 base and 3 bases, with 10 bases remaining between them. The CDR3 is made up of 15 amino acids. Germline V gives CDR1 SEHNR, CDR2 FQNEAQ (reference sequence). The entire variable domain, with the rest obtained from reference TRBV7-9 and TRBJ2-4, is as follows: DTGVSQNPRHKITKRGQNVTFRCDPISEHNRLYWYRQTLGQGPEFLTYFQNEAQLEKSRLLSDRFSAERPKGSFSTLEIQRTEQGDSAMYLCASSLEGASKNIQYFGAGTRLSVL.

This chain links TRBV2 with TRBJ1-1; 9 bases map to TRBD1. Per the germline V gene, CDR1 is SNHLY and CDR2 is FYNNEI. The length of the CDR3 is 15 residues. With V trimmed by 3 bases and J by 6 bases, 8 bases remained unmatched. The CDR3 DNA follows: TGTGCCAGCAGTGACTGGGACAGGGCCGGTGCTGAAGCTTTCTTT. Encoded protein: CASSDWDRAGAEAFF.

The chain combines TRBV27 with TRBJ2-1; 7 bases fit TRBD2. With 2 bases clipped from V and 1 base from J, the junction kept 11 bases outside the gene matches. The V gene's germline CDR1 is MNHEY and CDR2 SMNVEV (reference sequence). CDR3 size: 18 residues. The CDR3 nucleotides are TGTGCCAGCAGTTTAGGGGAGGGGTGGGGTAGATCCTACAATGAGCAGTTCTTC. Its translation: CASSLGEGWGRSYNEQFF.

CDR3 sequence reads: CASSLTGQTNTGELFF. In nucleotides, the CDR3 is TGTGCCAGCAGCTTAACGGGACAGACGAACACCGGGGAGCTGTTTTTT. This chain uses TRBV7-3 with TRBJ2-2, with 7 bases identical to TRBD1. CDR1 and CDR2 (germline): SGHTA, FQGTGA. V lost 0 bases to trimming and J lost 0 bases; unmatched junction nucleotides: 1. The CDR3 covers 16 residues.

The gene calls are TRBV7-3 and TRBJ2-2; 8 nucleotides agree with TRBD2. V gave up 6 bases and J gave up 3 bases; unmatched junction bases: 3. The length of the CDR3 is 14 residues. Per germline, CDR1 SGHTA and CDR2 FQGTGA. The CDR3 coding sequence is TGTGCCAGCAGGCTAGCGGGTTACACCGGGGAGCTGTTTTTT. The encoded protein is CASRLAGYTGELFF. The whole variable domain, filled in from reference TRBV7-3 and TRBJ2-2, reads GAGVSQTPSNKVTEKGKYVELRCDPISGHTALYWYRQSLGQGPEFLIYFQGTGAADDSGLPNDRFFAVRPEGSVSTLKIQRTERGDSAVYLCASRLAGYTGELFFGEGSRLTVL.

The chain joins TRBV19 to TRBJ1-5; D gene ambiguous. The germline V gene has CDR1 LNHDA and CDR2 SQIVND (reference sequence). The V end lost 7 bases, the J end lost 4 bases, and 2 bases lay between the germline ends. The CDR3 runs 10 residues. For the CDR3, the DNA is TGTGCCAGTAATAATCAGCCCCAGCATTTT. Translated, it gives CASNNQPQHF.

J is TRBJ2-1 and V is TRBV4-1; 7 nucleotides agree with TRBD2. The CDR3 spans 18 residues. V lost 1 base and J lost 4; bases outside the gene matches: 13. Germline V CDR1 and CDR2: MGHRA, YSYEKL. In DNA, the CDR3 is TGCGCCAGCAGCCAAGGGGCGGGGAGCGGGATATCGTACAATGAGCAGTTCTTC. This codes for CASSQGAGSGISYNEQFF.

A single count supports this clone. This chain joins TRBV4-1 and TRBJ2-5; either TRBD1 or TRBD2 may supply D (7 bases each). CDR1 is MGHRA and CDR2 is YSYEKL in the germline V gene. This CDR3 spans 14 amino acids. V gave up 2 bases and J gave up 5 bases, with 12 bases separating them. DNA for the CDR3: TGCGCCAGCAGCCAAACGGGGGGACAGGAGACCCAGTACTTC. It encodes CASSQTGGQETQYF.

The table lists this clone with a count of one. V is TRBV4-3 and J is TRBJ1-2, with a tentative D call TRBD1 (5 bases). The CDR3 sequence is 13 residues long. Looked up from germline, CDR1 is LGHNA and CDR2 is YSLEER. Trimming took 5 bases from V and 4 from J, leaving 11 bases between them. The CDR3 DNA is TGCGCCAGCAGCAGGGGCGACATCTATGGCTACACCTTC. The encoded protein is CASSRGDIYGYTF.

The chain has TRBV27 and TRBJ2-7; either TRBD1 or TRBD2 may supply D (5 bases each). Deletions cut 4 bases from V and 4 bases from J, with 17 bases between. The CDR3 totals 15 residues. Per the germline V gene, CDR1 is MNHEY and CDR2 is SMNVEV (reference sequence). The DNA for the CDR3 is TGTGCCAGCAGTTACGGGGCTAGCAGTTCGTACGAGCAGTACTTC. As protein: CASSYGASSSYEQYF.

This chain links TRBV4-1 with TRBJ1-2, with D uncertain. Germline CDR1 MGHRA, CDR2 YSYEKL. Trimming pared 0 bases from V and 3 bases from J, leaving 14 bases between. The CDR3 loop spans 16 amino acids. The CDR3 coding sequence is TGCGCCAGCAGCCAAGAAAGACGCTCCCACTACTATGGCTACACCTTC. Protein: CASSQERRSHYYGYTF.

The chain carries TRBV10-1 and TRBJ2-2; D is unresolved. Germline V lookup: CDR1 WNHNN, CDR2 SYGVQD (reference sequence). The CDR3 extends over 12 amino acids. Trimming took off 5 bases at V and 4 bases at J, with 5 bases between the two ends. CDR3 sequence: CASSLGTGELFF. The CDR3 DNA follows: TGCGCCAGCAGTTTGGGCACCGGGGAGCTGTTTTTT.

The chain employs TRBV6-6 and TRBJ1-1; the D is unclear. V dropped 6 bases and J dropped 0 bases, with 5 bases sitting between them. Germline assignment: CDR1 MNHNY and CDR2 SVGAGI (reference sequence). The CDR3 extends over 12 amino acids. CDR3 in amino acids: CASSRMNTEAFF. The CDR3 nucleotides are TGTGCCAGCAGCAGGATGAACACTGAAGCTTTCTTT.

As regards this clone: At one end the junction does not follow the germline gene, possibly because of a read error. The chain recombines TRBV7-7 with TRBJ2-3; weak D call: TRBD2 (5 bases). Germline CDR1 reads SSHAT; CDR2 reads FNYEAQ (reference sequence). This CDR3 is built from 14 residues. CDR3 region: CASSLKLRGGTQYF. The CDR3 DNA is TGTGCTAGCAGCCTTAAGCTCCGCGGAGGTACGCAGTATTTT.

The V and J genes are TRBV6-6 and TRBJ1-6; 7 nucleotides align to TRBD1. This CDR3 is built from 14 residues. Germline assignment: CDR1 MNHNY and CDR2 SVGAGI (reference sequence). V lost 6 bases and J lost 8; bases outside the gene matches: 7. The CDR3 nucleotides read TGTGCCAGCAGCAGAGGGGGCTTGGATTCACCCCTCCACTTT. Protein sequence: CASSRGGLDSPLHF.

The chain employs TRBV4-3 and TRBJ2-5; 9 nucleotides agree with TRBD1. TRBJ2-7 explains the end of the DNA better; the J call may be wrong. In germline, CDR1 is LGHNA, CDR2 YSLEER. This CDR3 contains 16 residues. CDR3 residues: CASSQDLGTGHYEQYF. In DNA form, the CDR3 reads TGCGCCAGCAGCCAAGATCTGGGGACAGGGCACTACGAGCAGTACTTC.

The rearrangement uses TRBV19 and TRBJ2-3, with D unresolved. Germline-derived CDR1 and CDR2 are LNHDA and SQIVND (reference sequence). The V end was cut by 8 bases, the J end by 3 bases, with 9 bases between. CDR3 length equals 12 residues. CDR3 DNA: TGTGCCAGTGCCCCCAAGACAGATACGCAGTATTTT. It encodes CASAPKTDTQYF.

This chain connects TRBV7-2 to TRBJ1-2, with TRBD1 identical over 8 bases. Germline values: CDR1 SGHTA, CDR2 FQGNSA. The CDR3 has 15 residues. V lost 5 bases, J lost 6 bases, and 11 bases stayed unmatched. In DNA, the CDR3 is TGTGCCAGCAGCGCCGGTTCAGGGGGCGCCCATGGCTACACCTTC. Residues: CASSAGSGGAHGYTF.

This sequence joins TRBV19 and TRBJ2-2, with 11 bases that match TRBD2. The CDR3 has 16 amino acids. V lost 10 bases to trimming and J lost 3 bases; unmatched junction nucleotides: 10. Germline V gives CDR1 LNHDA, CDR2 SQIVND (reference sequence). CDR3: CATSASGRFDTGELFF. The CDR3 DNA reads as TGTGCCACCAGCGCTAGCGGGAGGTTTGACACCGGGGAGCTGTTTTTT.

This clone has just one count. The chain has TRBV27 and TRBJ2-3, with D possibly TRBD2 on 6 matching bases. CDR1 MNHEY and CDR2 SMNVEV come from the germline V gene (reference sequence). The CDR3 is made up of 19 amino acids. Between the trimmed V and J ends, which lost 5 bases and 0 bases, there was a span of 24 bases. Written as DNA, the CDR3 is TGTGCCAGCAGTCGTGAGGGGTACGGGAGTAGCGGCAGCACAGATACGCAGTATTTT. Protein: CASSREGYGSSGSTDTQYF.